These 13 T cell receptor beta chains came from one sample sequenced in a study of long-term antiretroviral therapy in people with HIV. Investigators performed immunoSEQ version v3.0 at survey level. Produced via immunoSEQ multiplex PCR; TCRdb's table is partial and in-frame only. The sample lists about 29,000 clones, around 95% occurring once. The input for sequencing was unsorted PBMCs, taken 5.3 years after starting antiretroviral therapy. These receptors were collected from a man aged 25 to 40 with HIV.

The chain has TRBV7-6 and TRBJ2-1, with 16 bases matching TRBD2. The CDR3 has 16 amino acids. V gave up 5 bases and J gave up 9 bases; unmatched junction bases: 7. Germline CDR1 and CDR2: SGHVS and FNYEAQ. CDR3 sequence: CASSGGTSGGVPEQFF. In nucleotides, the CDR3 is TGTGCCAGCAGCGGAGGGACTAGCGGGGGGGTACCTGAGCAGTTCTTC. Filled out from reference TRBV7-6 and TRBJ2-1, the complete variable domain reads GAGVSQSPRYKVTKRGQDVALRCDPISGHVSLYWYRQALGQGPEFLTYFNYEAQQDKSGLPNDRFSAERPEGSISTLTIQRTEQRDSAMYRCASSGGTSGGVPEQFFGPGTRLTVL.

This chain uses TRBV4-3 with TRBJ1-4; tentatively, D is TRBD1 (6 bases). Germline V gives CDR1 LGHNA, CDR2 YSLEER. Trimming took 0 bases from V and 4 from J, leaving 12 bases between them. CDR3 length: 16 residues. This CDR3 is CASSQDLGRGNEKLFF. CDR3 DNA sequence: TGCGCCAGCAGCCAAGATTTGGGCAGGGGTAATGAAAAACTGTTTTTT.

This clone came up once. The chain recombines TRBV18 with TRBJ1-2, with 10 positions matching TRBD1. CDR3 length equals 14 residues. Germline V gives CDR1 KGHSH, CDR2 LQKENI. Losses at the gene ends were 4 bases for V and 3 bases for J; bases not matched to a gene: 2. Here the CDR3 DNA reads TGTGCCAGCTCACGACAGGGGGCGGACTATGGCTACACCTTC. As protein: CASSRQGADYGYTF. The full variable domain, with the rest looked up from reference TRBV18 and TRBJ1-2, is NAGVMQNPRHLVRRRGQEARLRCSPMKGHSHVYWYRQLPEEGLKFMVYLQKENIIDESGMPKERFSAEFPKEGPSILRIQQVVRGDSAAYFCASSRQGADYGYTFGSGTRLTVV.

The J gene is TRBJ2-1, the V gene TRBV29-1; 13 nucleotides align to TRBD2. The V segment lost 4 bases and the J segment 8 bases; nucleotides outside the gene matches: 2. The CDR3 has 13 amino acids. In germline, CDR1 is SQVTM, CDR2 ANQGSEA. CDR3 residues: CSVGLAGGYEQFF. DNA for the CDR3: TGCAGCGTTGGACTAGCGGGAGGCTATGAGCAGTTCTTC.

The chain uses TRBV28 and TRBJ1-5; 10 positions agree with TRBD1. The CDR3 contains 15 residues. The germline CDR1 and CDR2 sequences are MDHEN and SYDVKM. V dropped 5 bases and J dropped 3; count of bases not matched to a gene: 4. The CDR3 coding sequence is TGTGCCAGCAGTCTAGGGACAGGGGTCAATCAGCCCCAGCATTTT. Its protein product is CASSLGTGVNQPQHF.

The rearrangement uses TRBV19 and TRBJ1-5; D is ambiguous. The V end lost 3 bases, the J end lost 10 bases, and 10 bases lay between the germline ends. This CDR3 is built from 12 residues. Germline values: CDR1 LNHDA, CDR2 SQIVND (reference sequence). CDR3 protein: CASSIPLQPQHF. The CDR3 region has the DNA TGTGCCAGTAGTATCCCACTCCAACCCCAGCATTTT.

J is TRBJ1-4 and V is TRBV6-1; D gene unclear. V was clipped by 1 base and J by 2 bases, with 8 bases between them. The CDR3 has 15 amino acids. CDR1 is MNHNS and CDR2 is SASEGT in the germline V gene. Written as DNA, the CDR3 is TGTGCCAGCAGTGAAGTGGGAGGTACTAATGAAAAACTGTTTTTT. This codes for CASSEVGGTNEKLFF.

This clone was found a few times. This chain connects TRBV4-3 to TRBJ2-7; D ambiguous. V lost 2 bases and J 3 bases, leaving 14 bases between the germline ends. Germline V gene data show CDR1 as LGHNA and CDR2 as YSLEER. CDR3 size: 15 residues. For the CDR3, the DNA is TGCGCCAGCAGCCAATACTATCCCGGCCTCTACGAGCAGTACTTC. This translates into CASSQYYPGLYEQYF.

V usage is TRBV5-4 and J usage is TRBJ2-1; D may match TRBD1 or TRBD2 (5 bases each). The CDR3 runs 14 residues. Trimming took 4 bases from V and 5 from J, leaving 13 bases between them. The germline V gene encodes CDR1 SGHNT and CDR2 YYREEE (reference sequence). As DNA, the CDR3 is TGTGCCAGCAGCGTCGAGGGGTGGGACAATGAGCAGTTCTTC. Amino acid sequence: CASSVEGWDNEQFF.

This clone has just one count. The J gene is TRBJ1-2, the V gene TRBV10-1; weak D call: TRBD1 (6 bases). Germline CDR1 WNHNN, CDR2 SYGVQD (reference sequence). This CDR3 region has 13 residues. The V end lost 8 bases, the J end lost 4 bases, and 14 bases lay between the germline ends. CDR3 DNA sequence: TGCGCCAGCTCAAGGGGACAAAGCTATGGCTACACCTTC. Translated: CASSRGQSYGYTF.

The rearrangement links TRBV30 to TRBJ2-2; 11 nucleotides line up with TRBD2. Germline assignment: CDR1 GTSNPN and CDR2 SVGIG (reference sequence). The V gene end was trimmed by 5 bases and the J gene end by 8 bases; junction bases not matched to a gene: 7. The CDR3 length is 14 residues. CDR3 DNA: TGTGCCTGGCTGGGGACTAGCGGCTTTGGGGAGCTGTTTTTT. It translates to CAWLGTSGFGELFF.

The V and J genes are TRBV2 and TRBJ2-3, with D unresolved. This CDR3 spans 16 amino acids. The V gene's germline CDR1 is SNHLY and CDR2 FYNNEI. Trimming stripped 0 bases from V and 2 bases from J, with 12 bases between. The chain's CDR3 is CASSEAASRLTDTQYF. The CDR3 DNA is TGTGCCAGCAGTGAAGCGGCTTCGCGACTCACAGATACGCAGTATTTT.

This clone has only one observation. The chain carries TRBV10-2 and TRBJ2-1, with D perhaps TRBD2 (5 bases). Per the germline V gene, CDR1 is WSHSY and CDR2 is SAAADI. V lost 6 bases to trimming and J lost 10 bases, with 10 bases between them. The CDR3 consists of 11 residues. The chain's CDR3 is CASSVGGEQFF. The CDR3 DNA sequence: TGCGCCAGCAGCGTAGGCGGGGAGCAGTTCTTC.